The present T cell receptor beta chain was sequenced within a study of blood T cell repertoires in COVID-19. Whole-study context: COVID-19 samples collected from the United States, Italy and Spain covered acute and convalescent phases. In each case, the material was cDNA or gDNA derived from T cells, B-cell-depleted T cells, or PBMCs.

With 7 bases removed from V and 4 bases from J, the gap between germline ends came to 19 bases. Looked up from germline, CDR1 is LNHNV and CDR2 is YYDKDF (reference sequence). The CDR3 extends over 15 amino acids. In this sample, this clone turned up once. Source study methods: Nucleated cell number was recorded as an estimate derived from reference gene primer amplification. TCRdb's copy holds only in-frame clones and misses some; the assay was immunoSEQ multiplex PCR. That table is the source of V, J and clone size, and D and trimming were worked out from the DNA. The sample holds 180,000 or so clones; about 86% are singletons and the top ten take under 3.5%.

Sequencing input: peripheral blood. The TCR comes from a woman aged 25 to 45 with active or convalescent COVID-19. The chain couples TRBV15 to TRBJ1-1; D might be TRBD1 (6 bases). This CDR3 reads CATTRFRGVGTEAFF. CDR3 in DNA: TGTGCCACCACCCGATTCAGGGGAGTTGGCACTGAAGCTTTCTTT.